This T cell receptor (beta chain) was identified during a study of shared clonotypes between healthy human individuals. General observations from the study: Across subsets, estimated richness was generally greater for naive than for memory populations. Represented diversity, genetic and exposure-history alike, was limited by few donors.

Deep level was the assay's run setting. Repertoires were generated with immunoSEQ multiplex PCR, while TCRdb's copy carries only in-frame clones and drops some. The sample lists fewer than 1.6 million clones, 98% seen once, with 0.36% in the top ten. The CDR3 totals 16 residues. From germline, CDR1 is SGHTA and CDR2 FQGNSA. V shed 1 base and J shed 6 bases, with 16 bases lying between them. Notes on this clone: Its antigen is as yet unknown.

Material for sequencing was naive CD4+ T cells sorted from blood. Subset in this sample: CD45RA+ positively selected. The TCR sequence derives from a man in his thirties or forties in good health. The chain links TRBV7-2 to TRBJ2-1; a weak D match, TRBD2 (5 bases). CDR3 sequence: CASSLVARRARNEQFF. The CDR3 nucleotides read TGTGCCAGCAGCTTAGTCGCTCGGCGGGCCCGCAATGAGCAGTTCTTC.